The source of this T cell receptor beta chain is a study of blood T cell repertoires in COVID-19. About the research overall: The study drew acute and convalescent COVID-19 samples from the United States, Italy and Spain. The cDNA or gDNA used as material had been derived from T cells, B-cell-depleted T cells, or PBMCs.

Per the authors' pipeline: Amplified reference gene primers provided the basis for estimating nucleated cell counts. Here immunoSEQ multiplex PCR was the method, and the copy in TCRdb shows in-frame clones only, minus some. V, J and clone size reflect that table, while D and trimming were determined from the DNA. Counted here are about 240,000 clones, 70% to 85% occurring once; the ten biggest clones make up around 9.9%. Germline CDR1 SGHTA, CDR2 FQGNSA. Trimming cost V 2 bases and J 8 bases, with 19 bases left between them. This CDR3 contains 15 residues. The clonotype originates from an elderly woman with acute or convalescent COVID-19. Input material: peripheral blood. The chain recombines TRBV7-2 with TRBJ2-7; the D gene is possibly TRBD1 (6 bases). CDR3 nucleotide sequence: TGTGCCAGCAGCTTAATCCAGGGGCCCTCTTCCAAGCAGTACTTC. It translates to CASSLIQGPSSKQYF.